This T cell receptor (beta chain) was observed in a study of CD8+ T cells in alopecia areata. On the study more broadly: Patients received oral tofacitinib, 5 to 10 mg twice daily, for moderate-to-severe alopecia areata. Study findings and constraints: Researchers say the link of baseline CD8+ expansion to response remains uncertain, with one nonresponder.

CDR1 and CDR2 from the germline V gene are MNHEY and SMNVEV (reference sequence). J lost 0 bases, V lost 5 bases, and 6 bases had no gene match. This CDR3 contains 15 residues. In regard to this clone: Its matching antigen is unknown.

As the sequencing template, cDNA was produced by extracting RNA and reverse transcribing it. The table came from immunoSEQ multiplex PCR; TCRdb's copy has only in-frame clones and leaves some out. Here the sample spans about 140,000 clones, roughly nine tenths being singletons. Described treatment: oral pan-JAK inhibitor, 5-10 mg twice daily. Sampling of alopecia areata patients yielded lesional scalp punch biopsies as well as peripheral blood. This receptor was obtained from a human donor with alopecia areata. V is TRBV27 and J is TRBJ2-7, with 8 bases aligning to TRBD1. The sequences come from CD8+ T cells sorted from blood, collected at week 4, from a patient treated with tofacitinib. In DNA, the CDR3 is TGTGCCAGCAGTCTCGCCGGGACAGGCTCCTACGAGCAGTACTTC. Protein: CASSLAGTGSYEQYF.